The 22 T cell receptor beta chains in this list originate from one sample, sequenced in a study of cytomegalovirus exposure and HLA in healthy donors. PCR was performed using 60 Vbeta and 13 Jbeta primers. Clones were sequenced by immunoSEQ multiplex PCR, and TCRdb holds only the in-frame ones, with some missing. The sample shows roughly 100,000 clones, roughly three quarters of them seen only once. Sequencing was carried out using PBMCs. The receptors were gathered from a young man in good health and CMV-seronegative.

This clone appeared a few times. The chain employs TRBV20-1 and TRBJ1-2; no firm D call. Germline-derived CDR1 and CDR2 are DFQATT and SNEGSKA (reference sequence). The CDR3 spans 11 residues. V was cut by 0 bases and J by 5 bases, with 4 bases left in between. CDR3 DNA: TGCAGTGCTAGAGACCCATATGGCTACACCTTC. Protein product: CSARDPYGYTF.

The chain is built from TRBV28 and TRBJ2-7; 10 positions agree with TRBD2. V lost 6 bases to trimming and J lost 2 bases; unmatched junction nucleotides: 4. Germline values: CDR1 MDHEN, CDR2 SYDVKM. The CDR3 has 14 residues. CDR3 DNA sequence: TGTGCCAGCAGCCGGACTAGCGGTACCTACGAGCAGTACTTC. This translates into CASSRTSGTYEQYF.

The CDR3 reads CASQKGVSGNTIYF. For the CDR3, the DNA is TGTGCCAGTCAAAAGGGGGTCTCTGGAAACACCATATATTTT. The J gene is TRBJ1-3, the V gene TRBV19; perhaps TRBD1 as D (6 bases). Trimming removed 8 bases from V and 0 bases from J, with 11 bases in between. This CDR3 is built from 14 residues. Germline lookup yields CDR1 LNHDA and CDR2 SQIVND (reference sequence).

The CDR3 reads CASSPQGSETQYF. In DNA form, the CDR3 reads TGTGCCAGCAGCCCACAGGGTTCCGAGACCCAGTACTTC. The chain recombines TRBV11-2 with TRBJ2-5, with D perhaps matching TRBD1 (6 bases). Germline CDR1 is SGHAT and CDR2 is FQNNGV. Trimming left V 5 bases short and J 5 bases short, with 12 bases between. The CDR3 totals 13 residues.

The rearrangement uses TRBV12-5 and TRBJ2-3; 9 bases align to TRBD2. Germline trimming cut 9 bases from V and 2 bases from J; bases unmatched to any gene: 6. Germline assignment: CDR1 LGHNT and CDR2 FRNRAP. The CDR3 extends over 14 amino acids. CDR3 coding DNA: TGTGCTAGCACCGGGACTAGCCTCACAGATACGCAGTATTTT. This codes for CASTGTSLTDTQYF.

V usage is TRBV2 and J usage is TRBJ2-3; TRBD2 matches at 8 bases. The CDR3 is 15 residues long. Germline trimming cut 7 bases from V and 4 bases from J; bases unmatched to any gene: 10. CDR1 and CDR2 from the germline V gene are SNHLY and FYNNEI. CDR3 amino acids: CASTKWGTRSDTQYF. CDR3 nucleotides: TGTGCCAGCACCAAATGGGGGACTAGATCAGATACGCAGTATTTT.

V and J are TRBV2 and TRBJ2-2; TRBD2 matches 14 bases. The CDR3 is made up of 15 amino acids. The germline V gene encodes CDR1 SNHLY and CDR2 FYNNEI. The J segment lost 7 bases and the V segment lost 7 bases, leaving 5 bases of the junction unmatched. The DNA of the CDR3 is TGTGCCAGCACTGGGACTAGCGGGAGTCTCGGGGAGCTGTTTTTT. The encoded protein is CASTGTSGSLGELFF.

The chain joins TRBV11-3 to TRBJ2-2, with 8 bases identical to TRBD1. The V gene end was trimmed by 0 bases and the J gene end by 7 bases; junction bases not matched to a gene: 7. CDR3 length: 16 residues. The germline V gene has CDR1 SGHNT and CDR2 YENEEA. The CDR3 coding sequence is TGTGCCAGCAGCTTAGATGGGACAGGCTTCGGCGGGGAGCTGTTTTTT. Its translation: CASSLDGTGFGGELFF.

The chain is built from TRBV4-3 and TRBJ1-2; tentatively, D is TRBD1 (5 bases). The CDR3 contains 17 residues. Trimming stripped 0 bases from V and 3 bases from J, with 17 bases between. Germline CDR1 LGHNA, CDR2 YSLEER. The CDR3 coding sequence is TGCGCCAGCAGCCAAGATAGGGAGGGGCCAGTATACTATGGCTACACCTTC. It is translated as CASSQDREGPVYYGYTF.

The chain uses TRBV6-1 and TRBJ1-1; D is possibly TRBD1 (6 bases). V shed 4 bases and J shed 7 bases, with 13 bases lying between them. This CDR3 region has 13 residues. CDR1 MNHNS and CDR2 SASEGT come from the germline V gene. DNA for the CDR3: TGTGCCAGCAGTGTAAAGGGGGAGATTGAAGCTTTCTTT. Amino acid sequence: CASSVKGEIEAFF.

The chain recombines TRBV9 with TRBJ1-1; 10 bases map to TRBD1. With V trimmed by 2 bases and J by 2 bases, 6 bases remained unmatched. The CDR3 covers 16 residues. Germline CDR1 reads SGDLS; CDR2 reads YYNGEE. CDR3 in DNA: TGTGCCAGCAGCGTTCGGACAGGGGGGGTCAACACTGAAGCTTTCTTT. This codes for CASSVRTGGVNTEAFF.

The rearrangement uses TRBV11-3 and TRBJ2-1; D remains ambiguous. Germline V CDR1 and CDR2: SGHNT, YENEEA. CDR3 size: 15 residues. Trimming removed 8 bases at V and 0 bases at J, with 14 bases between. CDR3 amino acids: CASADVRLSYNEQFF. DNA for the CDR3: TGTGCCAGCGCCGATGTCCGACTCTCCTACAATGAGCAGTTCTTC.

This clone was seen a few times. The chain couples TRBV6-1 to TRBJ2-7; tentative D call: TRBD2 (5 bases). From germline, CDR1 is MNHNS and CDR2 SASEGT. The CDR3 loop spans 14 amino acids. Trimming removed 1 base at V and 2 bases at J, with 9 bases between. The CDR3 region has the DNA TGTGCCAGCAGTGAAGTGGACTTCACCTACGAGCAGTACTTC. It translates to CASSEVDFTYEQYF.

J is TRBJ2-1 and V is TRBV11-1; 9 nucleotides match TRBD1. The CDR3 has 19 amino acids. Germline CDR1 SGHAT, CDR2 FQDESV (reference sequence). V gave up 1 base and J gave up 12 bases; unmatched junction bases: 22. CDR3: CASSLGLGRDRAQREWQFF. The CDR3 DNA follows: TGTGCCAGCAGCTTAGGGTTGGGCCGGGACAGGGCGCAACGAGAGTGGCAGTTCTTC. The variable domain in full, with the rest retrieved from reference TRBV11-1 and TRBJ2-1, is EAEVAQSPRYKITEKSQAVAFWCDPISGHATLYWYRQILGQGPELLVQFQDESVVDDSQLPKDRFSAERLKGVDSTLKIQPAELGDSAMYLCASSLGLGRDRAQREWQFFGPGTRLTVL.

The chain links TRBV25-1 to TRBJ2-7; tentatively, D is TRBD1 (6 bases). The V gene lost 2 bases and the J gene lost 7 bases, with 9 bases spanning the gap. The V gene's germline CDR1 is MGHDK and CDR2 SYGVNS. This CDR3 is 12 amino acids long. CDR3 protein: CASSENREEQYF. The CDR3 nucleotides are TGTGCCAGCAGTGAAAACAGGGAAGAGCAGTACTTC.

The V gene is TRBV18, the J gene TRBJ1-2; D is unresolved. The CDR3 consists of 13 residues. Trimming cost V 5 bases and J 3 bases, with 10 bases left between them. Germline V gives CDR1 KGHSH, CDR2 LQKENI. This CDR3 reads CASSSLQHYGYTF. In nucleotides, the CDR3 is TGTGCCAGCTCATCGTTACAGCACTATGGCTACACCTTC.

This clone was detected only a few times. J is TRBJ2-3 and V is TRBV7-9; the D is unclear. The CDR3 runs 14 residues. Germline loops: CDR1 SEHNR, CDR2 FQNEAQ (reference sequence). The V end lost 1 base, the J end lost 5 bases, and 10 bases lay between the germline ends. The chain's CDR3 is CASSLGTLLDTQYF. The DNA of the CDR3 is TGTGCCAGCAGCTTAGGAACTTTGTTAGATACGCAGTATTTT.

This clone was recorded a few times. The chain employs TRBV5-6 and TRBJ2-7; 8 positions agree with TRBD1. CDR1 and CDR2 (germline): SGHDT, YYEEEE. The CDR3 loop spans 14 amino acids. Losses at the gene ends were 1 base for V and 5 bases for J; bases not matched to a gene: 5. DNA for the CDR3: TGTGCCAGCAGCTTGTATGGACAGGGCCACGAGCAGTACTTC. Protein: CASSLYGQGHEQYF.

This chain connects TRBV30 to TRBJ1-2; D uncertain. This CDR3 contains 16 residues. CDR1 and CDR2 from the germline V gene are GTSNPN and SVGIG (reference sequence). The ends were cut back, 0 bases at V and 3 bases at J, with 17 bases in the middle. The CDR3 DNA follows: TGTGCCTGGAGTGTACCCTTGGCATCGAAGTACTATGGCTACACCTTC. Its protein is CAWSVPLASKYYGYTF.

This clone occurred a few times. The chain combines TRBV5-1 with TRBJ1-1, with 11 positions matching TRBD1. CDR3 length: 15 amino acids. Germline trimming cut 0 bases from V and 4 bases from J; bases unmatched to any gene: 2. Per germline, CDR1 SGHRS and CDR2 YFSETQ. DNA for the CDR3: TGCGCCAGCAGCTTGGGGGACAGGGGGGTCACTGAAGCTTTCTTT. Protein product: CASSLGDRGVTEAFF.

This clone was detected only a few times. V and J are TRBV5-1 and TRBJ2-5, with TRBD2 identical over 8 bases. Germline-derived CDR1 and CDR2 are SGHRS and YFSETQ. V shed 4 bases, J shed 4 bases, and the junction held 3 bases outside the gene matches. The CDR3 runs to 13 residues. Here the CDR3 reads CASSPGLGETQYF. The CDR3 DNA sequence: TGCGCCAGCAGCCCGGGACTAGGAGAGACCCAGTACTTC.

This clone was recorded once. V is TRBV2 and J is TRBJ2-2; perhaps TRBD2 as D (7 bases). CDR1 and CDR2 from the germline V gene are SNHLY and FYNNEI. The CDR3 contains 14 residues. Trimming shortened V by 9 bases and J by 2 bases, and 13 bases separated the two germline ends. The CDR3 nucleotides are TGTGCCAGGGAGGGGGGGCCTAACACCGGGGAGCTGTTTTTT. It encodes CAREGGPNTGELFF.